Listed here are 32 T cell receptor beta chains from one sample, sequenced in a study of T cells after posttransplantation cyclophosphamide. The repertoire was sequenced with immunoSEQ multiplex PCR; TCRdb's copy has only in-frame clones and lacks some. Among about 16,000 clones listed, approximately 90% were seen once. A marrow graft followed busulfan-fludarabine conditioning, with cyclophosphamide on days +3 and +4. The input for sequencing was CD4+ T cells sorted from blood, taken after allogeneic stem cell transplant with posttransplant cyclophosphamide. The receptors stem from a male patient in his sixties who received an allogeneic stem cell transplant from a related donor and was CMV-positive. These T cells may partly come from the graft donor.

To note about this clone: At one boundary the junction diverges from the germline segment, which might be a read error. Other DNA sequences of this sample code for an identical CDR3. The CDR3 bases are TGCGCCAGCACCCCGGAGGGATTAAGCTCCTATAATTCCCCCCTCCACTTT. Protein: CASTPEGLSSYNSPLHF. This sequence joins TRBV5-1 and TRBJ1-6; D unresolved. Per the germline V gene, CDR1 is SGHRS and CDR2 is YFSETQ. The CDR3 has 17 residues.

Points on this clone: A read error may produce the germline difference seen at one junction end. In the same sample, other DNA sequences code for this CDR3. This rearrangement joins TRBV14 to TRBJ1-6; D gene uncertain. The CDR3 totals 13 residues. Per the germline V gene, CDR1 is SGHDN and CDR2 is FVKESK. The CDR3 nucleotides read TGTGCCAGCAGGCAGGTGGATAATTCCCCCCTCCACTTT. It is translated as CASRQVDNSPLHF.

Here the CDR3 DNA reads TGTGCCAGCAGTCCGACTAGCGGGGGGTGGGACATTCAGTACTTC. Its translation: CASSPTSGGWDIQYF. The chain combines TRBV28 with TRBJ2-4; 13 positions agree with TRBD2. The CDR3 contains 15 residues. Trimming at V came to 5 bases and at J to 8 bases, leaving 6 bases not matched to a gene. Germline values: CDR1 MDHEN, CDR2 SYDVKM.

The chain recombines TRBV5-1 with TRBJ1-2; D unclear. Per germline, CDR1 SGHRS and CDR2 YFSETQ. This CDR3 has 13 amino acids. Trimming removed 0 bases from V and 8 bases from J, with 11 bases in between. The CDR3 region has the DNA TGCGCCAGCAGCTTGGCGTTGCAGAGGGGCTACACCTTC. Translated, it gives CASSLALQRGYTF.

J is TRBJ2-2 and V is TRBV7-9; D not certain. Trimming took off 6 bases at V and 3 bases at J, with 8 bases between the two ends. This CDR3 region has 13 residues. Germline V CDR1 and CDR2: SEHNR, FQNEAQ (reference sequence). The CDR3 DNA follows: TGTGCCAGCAGGAACGGAGACACCGGGGAGCTGTTTTTT. Encoded protein: CASRNGDTGELFF.

V usage is TRBV5-4 and J usage is TRBJ1-2; 11 nucleotides line up with TRBD1. Germline V gene sequence: CDR1 SGHNT, CDR2 YYREEE (reference sequence). The V gene end was trimmed by 1 base and the J gene end by 4 bases; junction bases not matched to a gene: 6. This CDR3 has 16 amino acids. The CDR3 DNA reads TGTGCCAGCAGCTTGCCCGGGACAGGGGGTGTCTATGGCTACACCTTC. The encoded protein is CASSLPGTGGVYGYTF.

The rearrangement uses TRBV6-1 and TRBJ2-3, with D possibly TRBD1 on 6 matching bases. Germline-derived CDR1 and CDR2 are MNHNS and SASEGT. The CDR3 length is 12 residues. V was shortened by 6 bases and J by 2 bases, with 6 bases between the two germline ends. The CDR3 nucleotides are TGTGCCAGCAGGGGGGCCACAGATACGCAGTATTTT. This codes for CASRGATDTQYF.

A single count supports this clone. The chain has TRBV6-5 and TRBJ2-7; 9 nucleotides align to TRBD1. J lost 6 bases, V lost 8 bases, and 5 bases had no gene match. This CDR3 has 12 amino acids. The germline gives CDR1 MNHEY, CDR2 SVGAGI. CDR3 sequence: CASGGTGTEQYF. In nucleotides, the CDR3 is TGTGCCAGCGGCGGGACAGGGACCGAGCAGTACTTC.

The chain recombines TRBV11-2 with TRBJ1-1; D uncertain. Germline CDR1 and CDR2: SGHAT and FQNNGV. V lost 2 bases, J lost 1 base, and 11 bases lay in between. CDR3 size: 15 residues. The DNA for the CDR3 is TGTGCCAGCAGCTTAAATCCGATGGCGAACACTGAAGCTTTCTTT. This encodes CASSLNPMANTEAFF.

V is TRBV5-1 and J is TRBJ2-1; D unclear. V was cut by 0 bases and J by 2 bases, with 6 bases left in between. Germline CDR1 and CDR2: SGHRS and YFSETQ. The CDR3 is 14 amino acids. The DNA of the CDR3 is TGCGCCAGCAGCTTGGGAGATCCCTACAATGAGCAGTTCTTC. Amino acid sequence: CASSLGDPYNEQFF. Looking up the rest from reference TRBV5-1 and TRBJ2-1 gives the full variable domain: KAGVTQTPRYLIKTRGQQVTLSCSPISGHRSVSWYQQTPGQGLQFLFEYFSETQRNKGNFPGRFSGRQFSNSRSEMNVSTLELGDSALYLCASSLGDPYNEQFFGPGTRLTVL.

The chain recombines TRBV18 with TRBJ2-7; 8 bases match TRBD1. The CDR3 is 15 residues long. Unmatched junction bases numbered 12, after V lost 6 bases and J lost 5 bases. Germline V lookup: CDR1 KGHSH, CDR2 LQKENI. The CDR3 sequence is CASSLNRDRTHEQYF. The CDR3 nucleotides read TGTGCCAGCTCTCTAAACCGGGACAGGACCCACGAGCAGTACTTC.

The chain carries TRBV28 and TRBJ2-5; no definite D call. The germline gives CDR1 MDHEN, CDR2 SYDVKM. Trimming cost V 4 bases and J 3 bases, with 18 bases left between them. The CDR3 totals 16 residues. The CDR3 region has the DNA TGTGCCAGCAGTTGGTCGTACAGCCAAACTGAAGAGACCCAGTACTTC. This codes for CASSWSYSQTEETQYF.

This chain uses TRBV5-1 with TRBJ1-3; TRBD1 agrees at 8 bases. The CDR3 is 13 residues long. After removal of 7 bases from V and 4 bases from J, the junction contained 4 bases not matched to a gene. CDR1 and CDR2 from the germline V gene are SGHRS and YFSETQ. The CDR3 DNA follows: TGCGCCAGCGGAGGGGACAGGGGAAACACCATATATTTT. Its translation is CASGGDRGNTIYF. Together with reference TRBV5-1 and TRBJ1-3, the CDR3 gives the full variable domain: KAGVTQTPRYLIKTRGQQVTLSCSPISGHRSVSWYQQTPGQGLQFLFEYFSETQRNKGNFPGRFSGRQFSNSRSEMNVSTLELGDSALYLCASGGDRGNTIYFGEGSWLTVV.

This clone was seen a single time. The V call is TRBV5-1, the J call TRBJ2-1; tentative D call: TRBD1 (5 bases). Per germline, CDR1 SGHRS and CDR2 YFSETQ. The CDR3 contains 16 residues. The V end lost 4 bases, the J end lost 4 bases, and 18 bases lay between the germline ends. The CDR3 loop is CASSQQARIQYNEQFF. The DNA of the CDR3 is TGCGCCAGCAGCCAACAGGCGCGAATCCAATACAATGAGCAGTTCTTC.

The chain joins TRBV5-1 to TRBJ1-3; 9 nucleotides agree with TRBD1. The length of the CDR3 is 14 residues. The V gene end was trimmed by 5 bases and the J gene end by 8 bases; junction bases not matched to a gene: 8. The V gene's germline CDR1 is SGHRS and CDR2 YFSETQ. CDR3 loop: CASSRTGGRDTIYF. In DNA form, the CDR3 reads TGCGCCAGCAGTCGAACAGGGGGCAGAGACACCATATATTTT.

V is TRBV6-6 and J is TRBJ2-3; a weak D match, TRBD1 (6 bases). Trimming took off 2 bases at V and 4 bases at J, with 13 bases between the two ends. The CDR3 is made up of 15 amino acids. Germline loops: CDR1 MNHNY, CDR2 SVGAGI (reference sequence). The CDR3 sequence is CASSYGQSNADTQYF. The CDR3 DNA follows: TGTGCCAGCAGTTACGGACAGTCCAACGCAGATACGCAGTATTTT.

The V and J genes are TRBV7-9 and TRBJ1-2, with 8 bases that match TRBD1. CDR1 and CDR2 from the germline V gene are SEHNR and FQNEAQ (reference sequence). The J segment lost 5 bases and the V segment lost 0 bases, leaving 8 bases of the junction unmatched. This CDR3 comprises 16 residues. Written as DNA, the CDR3 is TGTGCCAGCAGCTTAGCTGGACAGGGTATCGGGTATGGCTACACCTTC. It is translated as CASSLAGQGIGYGYTF.

This chain connects TRBV2 to TRBJ1-6, with D perhaps matching TRBD1 (6 bases). CDR1 is SNHLY and CDR2 is FYNNEI in the germline V gene. The CDR3 covers 13 residues. V gave up 8 bases and J gave up 11 bases, with 16 bases separating them. This CDR3 reads CASHPGAWAPLHF. The CDR3 nucleotides read TGTGCCAGCCACCCAGGGGCCTGGGCACCCCTCCACTTT.

The chain couples TRBV5-1 to TRBJ2-1; 8 bases are a match to TRBD2. The CDR3 sequence is 14 residues long. The germline V gene encodes CDR1 SGHRS and CDR2 YFSETQ. The V gene end was trimmed by 0 bases and the J gene end by 9 bases; junction bases not matched to a gene: 5. The chain's CDR3 is CASSLAGTRVEQFF. CDR3 DNA sequence: TGCGCCAGCAGCTTGGCCGGGACTAGGGTTGAGCAGTTCTTC.

The count of this clone is one. The chain employs TRBV18 and TRBJ2-7; a possible D gene is TRBD1 (5 bases). Deletions cut 1 base from V and 5 bases from J, with 9 bases between. The CDR3 covers 13 residues. CDR1 KGHSH and CDR2 LQKENI come from the germline V gene. The CDR3 coding sequence is TGTGCCAGCTCACCACTTACAGGTAACGAGCAGTACTTC. Translating it yields CASSPLTGNEQYF. Using reference TRBV18 and TRBJ2-7 for the parts outside the CDR3, the full variable domain is NAGVMQNPRHLVRRRGQEARLRCSPMKGHSHVYWYRQLPEEGLKFMVYLQKENIIDESGMPKERFSAEFPKEGPSILRIQQVVRGDSAAYFCASSPLTGNEQYFGPGTRLTVT.

V gene TRBV11-2 combines with J gene TRBJ1-2; 7 bases line up with TRBD1. CDR3 length: 15 residues. Germline-derived CDR1 and CDR2 are SGHAT and FQNNGV. Germline trimming cut 5 bases from V and 6 bases from J; bases unmatched to any gene: 12. In nucleotides, the CDR3 is TGTGCCAGCAGCCTTTTGACAGGGTCGGCAGATGGCTACACCTTC. Protein sequence: CASSLLTGSADGYTF.

CDR3 DNA sequence: TGTGCCAGTAGTATAGAGGGACTAAACACTGAAGCTTTCTTT. This encodes CASSIEGLNTEAFF. This chain connects TRBV19 to TRBJ1-1; D perhaps matches TRBD1 (5 bases). The germline V gene encodes CDR1 LNHDA and CDR2 SQIVND (reference sequence). This CDR3 comprises 14 residues. Trimming took 0 bases from V and 2 from J, leaving 7 bases between them. Full variable domain (outside the CDR3, taken from reference TRBV19 and TRBJ1-1): DGGITQSPKYLFRKEGQNVTLSCEQNLNHDAMYWYRQDPGQGLRLIYYSQIVNDFQKGDIAEGYSVSREKKESFPLTVTSAQKNPTAFYLCASSIEGLNTEAFFGQGTRLTVV.

J is TRBJ2-6 and V is TRBV7-3; a weak D match, TRBD1 (5 bases). V lost 3 bases and J lost 2, with 8 bases in between. The CDR3 has 15 residues. The germline V gene has CDR1 SGHTA and CDR2 FQGTGA. CDR3 DNA sequence: TGTGCCAGCAGCTTCGGCAGGGCTGGGGCCAACGTCCTGACTTTC. As protein: CASSFGRAGANVLTF.

This clone was detected a few times. The chain links TRBV7-8 to TRBJ2-5; the match to TRBD2 covers 7 bases. Trimming removed 4 bases from V and 5 bases from J; junction bases left unmatched: 4. The CDR3 loop spans 13 amino acids. Germline V gives CDR1 SGHVS, CDR2 FQNEAQ. CDR3 sequence reads: CASSYTSVETQYF. CDR3 coding DNA: TGTGCCAGCAGCTACACTAGCGTGGAGACCCAGTACTTC. The full variable domain, in which reference TRBV7-8 and TRBJ2-5 provide the parts outside the CDR3, is GAGVSQSPRYKVAKRGQDVALRCDPISGHVSLFWYQQALGQGPEFLTYFQNEAQLDKSGLPSDRFFAERPEGSVSTLKIQRTQQEDSAVYLCASSYTSVETQYFGPGTRLLVL.

The chain links TRBV28 to TRBJ1-5, with TRBD1 matching over 9 bases. The CDR3 sequence is 14 residues long. J gave up 6 bases and V 2 bases, and 2 bases lay outside the gene matches. Per the germline V gene, CDR1 is MDHEN and CDR2 is SYDVKM. This chain's CDR3 is CASSLGTGFQPQHF. The CDR3 nucleotides are TGTGCCAGCAGTTTAGGGACAGGGTTTCAGCCCCAGCATTTT.

The gene calls are TRBV2 and TRBJ1-3, with D unresolved. The CDR3 runs 17 residues. Trimming took off 1 base at V and 3 bases at J, with 16 bases between the two ends. Germline CDR1 reads SNHLY; CDR2 reads FYNNEI. The CDR3 here is CASSEGAGPLFGNTIYF. Written as DNA, the CDR3 is TGTGCCAGCAGTGAAGGGGCAGGTCCTCTCTTTGGAAACACCATATATTTT.

This chain uses TRBV7-2 with TRBJ1-2, with no clear D. Looked up from germline, CDR1 is SGHTA and CDR2 is FQGNSA. Trimming stripped 5 bases from V and 4 bases from J, with 11 bases between. CDR3 length: 13 amino acids. The CDR3, as DNA: TGTGCCAGCAGCGATGGGCCAGGCTATGGCTACACCTTC. Protein sequence: CASSDGPGYGYTF.

The V and J genes are TRBV18 and TRBJ2-7; 10 positions match TRBD1. V shed 3 bases and J 3 bases; nucleotides not matched to a gene: 5. This CDR3 comprises 15 residues. The germline V gene encodes CDR1 KGHSH and CDR2 LQKENI. The CDR3 spells CASSPMGQGHYEQYF. The CDR3 region has the DNA TGTGCCAGCTCACCGATGGGACAGGGGCACTACGAGCAGTACTTC.

This chain uses TRBV6-5 with TRBJ1-1; 11 bases match TRBD1. The CDR3 totals 15 residues. The germline V gene encodes CDR1 MNHEY and CDR2 SVGAGI. V shed 5 bases, J shed 4 bases, and the junction held 6 bases outside the gene matches. CDR3: CASSAGTGGGTEAFF. The CDR3 DNA is TGTGCCAGCAGTGCGGGGACAGGGGGTGGCACTGAAGCTTTCTTT.

V gene TRBV4-3 combines with J gene TRBJ1-1; TRBD1 matches 7 bases. Germline V gene lookup returns CDR1 LGHNA and CDR2 YSLEER. J was trimmed by 0 bases and V by 1 base; bases with no gene match: 2. The CDR3 extends over 15 amino acids. CDR3 DNA sequence: TGCGCCAGCAGCCAAGGACAGGGATTGAACACTGAAGCTTTCTTT. This gives the protein CASSQGQGLNTEAFF.

V gene TRBV7-9 combines with J gene TRBJ1-4; D not certain. The germline V gene has CDR1 SEHNR and CDR2 FQNEAQ (reference sequence). This CDR3 comprises 14 residues. Trimming took 5 bases from V and 0 from J, leaving 7 bases between them. The CDR3 loop is CASSHGATNEKLFF. In DNA form, the CDR3 reads TGTGCCAGCAGCCACGGTGCAACTAATGAAAAACTGTTTTTT.

The V gene is TRBV7-9, the J gene TRBJ2-7; 9 bases align to TRBD1. The CDR3 runs 14 residues. The trim removed 5 bases at V and 6 bases at J, leaving 8 bases unmatched. Germline V CDR1 and CDR2: SEHNR, FQNEAQ (reference sequence). As DNA, the CDR3 is TGTGCCAGCAGCCTAGGGACAGGGAGAATCGAGCAGTACTTC. It yields the protein CASSLGTGRIEQYF.